The TCR beta chain described here comes from a study of human T cells and chemical hapten exposure. Unique molecular identifiers were linked by the library to individual cDNA molecules. Source study methods: A per-sample median of about 100,000 TCRs was observed, with counts ranging from 23,224 to 690,600. From the 5' RACE reads, TCRdb called clonotypes with MiXCR, one entry per CDR3 protein. These V and J calls rely on TCRdb rather than the paper's analysis. The table includes 110,000 or so distinct CDR3 sequences, more than 15% detected once. Total RNA was isolated from unfractionated whole blood. CDR3 length: 15 amino acids. Germline CDR1 reads MNHEY; CDR2 reads SMNVEV (reference sequence). The V and J ends lost 3 bases and 4 bases, in that order; junction bases with no gene match: 8. There are a few counts of this clonotype.

The clonotype comes from a human donor in good health. This chain connects TRBV27 to TRBJ2-5; 7 bases are a match to TRBD2. The CDR3: CASSLGAGAGETQYF. The CDR3 DNA is TGTGCCAGCAGTTTGGGTGCGGGAGCAGGAGAGACCCAGTACTTC.